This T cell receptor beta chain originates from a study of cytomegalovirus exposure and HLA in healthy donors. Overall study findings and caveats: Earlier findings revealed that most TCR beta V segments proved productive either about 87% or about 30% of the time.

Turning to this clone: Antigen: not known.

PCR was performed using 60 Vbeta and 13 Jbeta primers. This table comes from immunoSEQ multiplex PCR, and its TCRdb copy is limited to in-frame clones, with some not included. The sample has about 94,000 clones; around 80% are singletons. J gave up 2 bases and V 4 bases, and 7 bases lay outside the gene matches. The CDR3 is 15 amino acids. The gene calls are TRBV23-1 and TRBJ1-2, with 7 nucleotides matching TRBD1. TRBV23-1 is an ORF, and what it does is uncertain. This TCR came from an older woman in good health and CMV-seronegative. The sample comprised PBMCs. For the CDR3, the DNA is TGCGCCAGCAGTCTGAGGGCAGGGGGAAACTATGGCTACACCTTC. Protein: CASSLRAGGNYGYTF.